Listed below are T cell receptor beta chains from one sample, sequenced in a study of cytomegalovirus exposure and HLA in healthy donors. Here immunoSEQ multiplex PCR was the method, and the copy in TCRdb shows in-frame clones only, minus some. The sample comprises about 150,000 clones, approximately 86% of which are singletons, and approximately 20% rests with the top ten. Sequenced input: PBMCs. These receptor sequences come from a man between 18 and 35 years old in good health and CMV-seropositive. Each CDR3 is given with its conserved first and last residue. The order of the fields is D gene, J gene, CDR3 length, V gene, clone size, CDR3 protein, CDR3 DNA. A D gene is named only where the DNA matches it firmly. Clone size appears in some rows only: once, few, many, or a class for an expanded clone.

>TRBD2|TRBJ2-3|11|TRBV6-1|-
CASSLAGTQYF
TGTGCCAGCAGCCTAGCGGGTACGCAGTATTTT
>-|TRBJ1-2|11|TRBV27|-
CASRQGYGYTF
TGTGCCAGCAGGCAGGGGTATGGCTACACCTTC
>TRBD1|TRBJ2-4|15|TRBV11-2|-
CASSLGQGGKNIQYF
TGTGCCAGCAGCCTGGGACAGGGGGGCAAAAACATTCAGTACTTC
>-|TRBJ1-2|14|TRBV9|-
CASSEGHPNYGYTF
TGTGCCAGCAGCGAGGGACATCCTAACTATGGCTACACCTTC
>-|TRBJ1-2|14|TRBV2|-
CASTKATAGYGYTF
TGTGCCAGCACCAAGGCGACAGCAGGGTATGGCTACACCTTC
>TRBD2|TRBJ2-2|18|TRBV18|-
CASSQHPPTSGTTGELFF
TGTGCCAGCTCACAACACCCCCCGACTAGCGGGACCACCGGGGAGCTGTTTTTT
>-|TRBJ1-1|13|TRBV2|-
CASRSESHTEAFF
TGTGCCAGCAGGTCGGAGTCTCACACTGAAGCTTTCTTT
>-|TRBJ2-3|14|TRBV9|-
CASSAVVSTDTQYF
TGTGCCAGCAGCGCGGTGGTAAGCACAGATACGCAGTATTTT
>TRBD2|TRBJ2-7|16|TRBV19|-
CASKQHASGYSYEQYF
TGTGCCAGTAAGCAGCACGCTAGCGGATACTCCTACGAGCAGTACTTC
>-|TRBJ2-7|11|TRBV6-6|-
CASSSPGEQYF
TGTGCCAGCAGTTCCCCGGGCGAGCAGTACTTC
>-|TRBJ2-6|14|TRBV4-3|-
CASSGLAGANVLTF
TGCGCCAGCAGTGGCCTGGCTGGGGCCAACGTCCTGACTTTC
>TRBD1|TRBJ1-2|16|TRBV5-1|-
CASSLDIMTGGFGYTF
TGCGCCAGCAGCCTGGACATCATGACAGGGGGTTTCGGCTACACCTTC
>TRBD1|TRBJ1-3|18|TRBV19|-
CASSPSHRGSVSGNTIYF
TGTGCCAGTAGCCCTTCCCACAGGGGATCAGTCTCTGGAAACACCATATATTTT
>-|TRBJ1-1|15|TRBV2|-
CASSEQGPVGTEAFF
TGTGCCAGCAGTGAACAGGGGCCCGTTGGCACTGAAGCTTTCTTT
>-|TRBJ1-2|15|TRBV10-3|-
CAISALTDPYYGYTF
TGTGCCATCAGTGCCTTGACAGACCCCTACTATGGCTACACCTTC
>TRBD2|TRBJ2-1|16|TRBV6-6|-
CASSYSGGKAYNEQFF
TGTGCCAGCAGTTACTCGGGGGGGAAGGCCTACAATGAGCAGTTCTTC
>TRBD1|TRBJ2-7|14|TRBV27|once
CATKAGTGFYEQYF
TGTGCCACCAAGGCCGGGACAGGGTTCTACGAGCAGTACTTC
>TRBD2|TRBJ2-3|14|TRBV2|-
CASWAGEGTDTQYF
TGTGCCAGCTGGGCGGGAGAGGGCACAGATACGCAGTATTTT
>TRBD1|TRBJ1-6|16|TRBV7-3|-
CASSLTGDRVGSPLHF
TGTGCCAGCAGCTTAACGGGGGACAGGGTAGGCTCACCCCTCCACTTT
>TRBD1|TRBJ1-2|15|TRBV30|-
CAWSPPTGRLGGYTF
TGTGCCTGGAGTCCCCCGACAGGGCGCCTTGGTGGCTACACCTTC
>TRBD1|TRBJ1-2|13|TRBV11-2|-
CASSGQGWDGYTF
TGTGCCAGCAGCGGACAGGGTTGGGATGGCTACACCTTC
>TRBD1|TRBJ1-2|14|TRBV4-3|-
CASSQEGQLYGYTF
TGCGCCAGCAGCCAAGAGGGACAGCTCTATGGCTACACCTTC
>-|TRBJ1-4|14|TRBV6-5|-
CASSYNGPYEKLFF
TGTGCCAGCAGTTATAATGGCCCGTATGAAAAACTGTTTTTT
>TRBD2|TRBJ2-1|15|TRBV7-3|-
CASSLGTSGRNEQFF
TGTGCCAGCAGCTTAGGGACTAGCGGGAGAAATGAGCAGTTCTTC
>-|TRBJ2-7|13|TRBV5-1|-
CASSLKGGYEQYF
TGCGCCAGCAGCTTGAAAGGGGGCTACGAGCAGTACTTC
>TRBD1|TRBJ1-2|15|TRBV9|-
CASSVRGQGNNGYTF
TGTGCCAGCAGCGTAAGGGGACAGGGAAATAATGGCTACACCTTC
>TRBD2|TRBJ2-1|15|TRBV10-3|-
CAISDQASGSNEQFF
TGTGCCATCAGTGATCAGGCTAGCGGGAGTAATGAGCAGTTCTTC
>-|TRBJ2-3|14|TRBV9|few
CASSETGTTDTQYF
TGTGCCAGCAGTGAAACAGGGACCACAGATACGCAGTATTTT
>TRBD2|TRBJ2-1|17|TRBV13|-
CASSLGTSGNGGNEQFF
TGTGCCAGCAGCTTAGGTACTAGCGGGAATGGGGGTAATGAGCAGTTCTTC
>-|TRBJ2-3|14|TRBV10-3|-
CAISVQGGADTQYF
TGTGCCATCAGTGTACAGGGGGGGGCAGATACGCAGTATTTT
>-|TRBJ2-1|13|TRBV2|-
CASIAERRHEQFF
TGTGCCAGCATAGCGGAGCGCCGACATGAGCAGTTCTTC
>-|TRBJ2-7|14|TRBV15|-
CATSSSRNLYEQYF
TGTGCCACCAGCTCATCCAGAAACCTCTACGAGCAGTACTTC
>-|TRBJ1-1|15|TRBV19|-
CASSRAGSIAHEAFF
TGTGCCAGTAGTCGAGCAGGCTCGATTGCTCATGAAGCTTTCTTT
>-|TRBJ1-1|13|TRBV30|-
CAWRRGSNTEAFF
TGTGCCTGGAGGAGGGGGTCCAACACTGAAGCTTTCTTT
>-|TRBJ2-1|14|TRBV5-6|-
CASSLYGAGGEQFF
TGTGCCAGCAGCTTGTATGGAGCCGGAGGTGAGCAGTTCTTC
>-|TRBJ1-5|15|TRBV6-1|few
CASSDPQGTGQPQHF
TGTGCCAGCAGTGATCCCCAGGGAACGGGTCAGCCCCAGCATTTT
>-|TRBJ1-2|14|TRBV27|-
CASSGGGPGAGYTF
TGTGCCAGCAGTGGGGGGGGCCCCGGGGCTGGCTACACCTTC
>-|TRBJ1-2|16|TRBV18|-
CASSPSLNIGSYGYTF
TGTGCCAGCTCACCCAGCCTAAACATCGGGAGCTATGGCTACACCTTC
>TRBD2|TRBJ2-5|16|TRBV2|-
CASTEGALAGLETQYF
TGTGCCAGCACCGAAGGGGCGCTAGCGGGGTTGGAGACCCAGTACTTC
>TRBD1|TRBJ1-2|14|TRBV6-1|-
CASSPPRTGNGYTF
TGTGCCAGCAGTCCCCCTCGGACAGGGAATGGCTACACCTTC
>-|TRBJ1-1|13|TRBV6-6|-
CASSYGSRTEAFF
TGTGCCAGCAGTTACGGGAGCAGAACTGAAGCTTTCTTT
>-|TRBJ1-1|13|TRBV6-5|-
CASSYHNSPEAFF
TGTGCCAGCAGTTATCACAATTCTCCCGAAGCTTTCTTT